Given below is one T cell receptor beta chain in context. Its target is not known. This record comes from a study of blood T cells in healthy people across ages. Primed by a sample-barcoded 5' primer and a J-beta primer mix, a second PCR proceeded for about 7 to 11 cycles. Carrying 12 random nucleotides, a template-switch adaptor labeled each individual cDNA molecule. TCRdb ran MiXCR on the 5' RACE reads and lists one entry per CDR3 protein. The table records 1.5 million to 2 million distinct CDR3 sequences, roughly 49% of them present only once. Study-level results: Considered underestimates were the diversity estimates obtained from one million T cells. A roughly linear age-dependent decrease characterized TCR beta diversity per million T cells. The CMV status of each donor remained undetermined, and this could have confounded shifts in expanded clonotypes.

This receptor was identified in a woman in her thirties or forties in good health. Sequenced sample: blood.

The CDR3 DNA sequence: TGCAGTGCTAGAGACCTCGGTACTAGCGGGGAGACCCAGTACTTC. Translating it yields CSARDLGTSGETQYF. V and J are TRBV20-1 and TRBJ2-5; 9 nucleotides match TRBD2. J gave up 5 bases and V 0 bases, and 7 bases lay outside the gene matches. This CDR3 comprises 15 residues. The germline gives CDR1 DFQATT, CDR2 SNEGSKA (reference sequence).